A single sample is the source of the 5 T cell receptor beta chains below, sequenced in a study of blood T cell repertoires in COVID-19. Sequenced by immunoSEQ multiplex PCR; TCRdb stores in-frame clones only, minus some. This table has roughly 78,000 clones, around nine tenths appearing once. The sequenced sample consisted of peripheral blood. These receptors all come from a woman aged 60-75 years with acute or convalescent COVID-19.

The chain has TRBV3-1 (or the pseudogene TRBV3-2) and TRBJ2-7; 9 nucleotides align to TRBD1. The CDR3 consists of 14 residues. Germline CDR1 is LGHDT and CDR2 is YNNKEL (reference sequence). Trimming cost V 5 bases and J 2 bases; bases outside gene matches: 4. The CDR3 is CASSYRTGAYEQYF. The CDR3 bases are TGTGCCAGCAGCTACCGGACAGGGGCCTACGAGCAGTACTTC.

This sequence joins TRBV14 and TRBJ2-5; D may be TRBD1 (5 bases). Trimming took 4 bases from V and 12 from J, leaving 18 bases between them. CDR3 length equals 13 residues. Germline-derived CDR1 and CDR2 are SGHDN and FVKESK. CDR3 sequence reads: CASSPRAQGEEYF. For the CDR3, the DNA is TGTGCCAGCAGCCCACGCGCGCAGGGCGAAGAGTACTTC.

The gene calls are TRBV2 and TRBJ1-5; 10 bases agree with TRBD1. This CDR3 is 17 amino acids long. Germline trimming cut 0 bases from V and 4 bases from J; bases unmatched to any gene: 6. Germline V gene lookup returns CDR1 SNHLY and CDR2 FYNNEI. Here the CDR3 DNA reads TGTGCCAGCAGTGAAGCCGCCGGACAGGGGGAAAATCAGCCCCAGCATTTT. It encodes CASSEAAGQGENQPQHF. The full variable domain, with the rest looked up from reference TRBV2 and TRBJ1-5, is EPEVTQTPSHQVTQMGQEVILRCVPISNHLYFYWYRQILGQKVEFLVSFYNNEISEKSEIFDDQFSVERPDGSNFTLKIRSTKLEDSAMYFCASSEAAGQGENQPQHFGDGTRLSIL.

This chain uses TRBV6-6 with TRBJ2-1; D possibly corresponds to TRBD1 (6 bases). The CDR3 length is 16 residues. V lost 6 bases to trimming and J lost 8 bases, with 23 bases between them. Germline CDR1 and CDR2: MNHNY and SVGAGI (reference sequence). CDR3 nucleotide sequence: TGTGCCAGCAGCTTTCCACAGGGAAGCTCGGAGGATGAGCAGTTCTTC. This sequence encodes CASSFPQGSSEDEQFF.

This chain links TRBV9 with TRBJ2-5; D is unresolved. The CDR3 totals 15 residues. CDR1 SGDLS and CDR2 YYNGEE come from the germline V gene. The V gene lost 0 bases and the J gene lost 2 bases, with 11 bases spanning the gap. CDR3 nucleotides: TGTGCCAGCAGCGTAGACTGGGCGAGACAAGAGACCCAGTACTTC. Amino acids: CASSVDWARQETQYF.